The 22 T cell receptor beta chains presented below share a single source sample, sequenced in a study of beta chain features in type 1 diabetes. Study-level points and caveats: Type 1 diabetes patients had moderately but significantly shorter TCRB CDR3s in all four CD4+ subsets.

Their antigens remain unidentified. Reverse transcription of all isolated RNA meant that expressed TCRB transcripts were sequenced. The table came from immunoSEQ multiplex PCR; TCRdb's copy has only in-frame clones and leaves some out. The sample includes 200,000 to 250,000 clones, around 13% of them seen just once. Sample: naive CD4+ T cells from blood. These receptors were obtained from a man aged 25 to 40 with type 1 diabetes.

There are a few counts of this clone. The same CDR3 is also encoded by other DNA sequences in this sample. The chain employs TRBV29-1 and TRBJ1-2, with 9 bases that match TRBD1. V dropped 6 bases and J dropped 2; count of bases not matched to a gene: 1. The CDR3 runs 12 residues. Per germline, CDR1 SQVTM and CDR2 ANQGSEA. The CDR3 spells CSVGTGNYGYTF. For the CDR3, the DNA is TGCAGCGTCGGGACAGGGAACTATGGCTACACCTTC.

V usage is TRBV14 and J usage is TRBJ1-2, with D possibly being TRBD1 (5 bases). Trimming took off 4 bases at V and 3 bases at J, with 9 bases between the two ends. This CDR3 region has 13 residues. CDR1 and CDR2 from the germline V gene are SGHDN and FVKESK. CDR3: CASSPLGHYGYTF. The CDR3 nucleotides are TGTGCCAGCAGCCCGCTGGGGCACTATGGCTACACCTTC. Looking up the rest from reference TRBV14 and TRBJ1-2 gives the full variable domain: EAGVTQFPSHSVIEKGQTVTLRCDPISGHDNLYWYRRVMGKEIKFLLHFVKESKQDESGMPNNRFLAERTGGTYSTLKVQPAELEDSGVYFCASSPLGHYGYTFGSGTRLTVV.

The V call is TRBV18, the J call TRBJ2-5; no definite D call. Trimming removed 0 bases from V and 2 bases from J, with 7 bases in between. The CDR3 totals 14 residues. Germline V gene data show CDR1 as KGHSH and CDR2 as LQKENI. CDR3 in DNA: TGTGCCAGCTCACCACCCACAGAGCAAGAGACCCAGTACTTC. It codes for CASSPPTEQETQYF.

This clone was observed a few times. The V call is TRBV9, the J call TRBJ1-1, with D possibly being TRBD1 (5 bases). This CDR3 contains 13 residues. Germline CDR1 is SGDLS and CDR2 is YYNGEE. V was pared by 2 bases and J by 6 bases, with 11 bases between. This CDR3 is CASSVGGEAEAFF. The CDR3 coding sequence is TGTGCCAGCAGCGTCGGGGGAGAGGCTGAAGCTTTCTTT.

This clone was counted only a few times. The gene calls are TRBV12-5 and TRBJ2-1; tentatively, D is TRBD1 (5 bases). V lost 0 bases and J lost 0, with 12 bases in between. This CDR3 region has 17 residues. Germline V CDR1 and CDR2: LGHNT, FRNRAP. This CDR3 is CASGLVQVGSSYNEQFF. Here the CDR3 DNA reads TGTGCTAGTGGTTTGGTACAGGTCGGCAGCTCCTACAATGAGCAGTTCTTC.

In this sample, this clone turned up a few times. The chain carries TRBV6-6 and TRBJ2-7, with D possibly TRBD2 on 6 matching bases. The germline V gene has CDR1 MNHNY and CDR2 SVGAGI (reference sequence). The CDR3 runs 13 residues. Deletions cut 10 bases from V and 2 bases from J, with 15 bases between. The CDR3 is CATSGTATYEQYF. In DNA, the CDR3 is TGTGCCACCTCCGGGACTGCAACCTACGAGCAGTACTTC.

This clone has just a few counts. The chain employs TRBV30 and TRBJ1-1, with D perhaps matching TRBD1 (5 bases). Trimming cost V 2 bases and J 3 bases, with 7 bases left between them. The V gene's germline CDR1 is GTSNPN and CDR2 SVGIG (reference sequence). The CDR3 contains 12 residues. CDR3 sequence: CAWSQGYTEAFF. Written as DNA, the CDR3 is TGTGCCTGGAGTCAGGGATACACTGAAGCTTTCTTT.

This chain links TRBV7-9 with TRBJ2-2; TRBD2 might be the D (5 bases). This CDR3 contains 14 residues. Between the trimmed V and J ends, which lost 8 bases and 2 bases, there was a span of 12 bases. Germline-derived CDR1 and CDR2 are SEHNR and FQNEAQ (reference sequence). This CDR3 is CASSRALNTGELFF. Here the CDR3 DNA reads TGTGCCAGCTCGCGGGCTTTAAACACCGGGGAGCTGTTTTTT.

V gene TRBV19 combines with J gene TRBJ2-3; no clear D. Germline CDR1 is LNHDA and CDR2 is SQIVND (reference sequence). The CDR3 has 14 amino acids. V was pared by 2 bases and J by 0 bases, with 6 bases between. CDR3 DNA: TGTGCCAGTAGTATACAGTCTAGCACAGATACGCAGTATTTT. Amino acids: CASSIQSSTDTQYF.

The rearrangement uses TRBV5-1 and TRBJ1-5; tentative D call: TRBD1 (5 bases). CDR1 and CDR2 (germline): SGHRS, YFSETQ. Trimming shortened V by 3 bases and J by 5 bases, and 9 bases separated the two germline ends. The CDR3 covers 13 residues. The CDR3 region is CASSYGGDQPQHF. Here the CDR3 DNA reads TGCGCCAGCAGCTATGGAGGGGATCAGCCCCAGCATTTT.

This clone was seen a few times. The chain links TRBV5-1 to TRBJ2-5, with 10 bases that match TRBD2. Germline lookup yields CDR1 SGHRS and CDR2 YFSETQ. The CDR3 is made up of 17 amino acids. Trimming at V came to 4 bases and at J to 4 bases, leaving 13 bases not matched to a gene. The CDR3 sequence: CASSPYLAGDGTETQYF. As DNA, the CDR3 is TGCGCCAGCAGCCCCTATCTAGCGGGGGACGGGACAGAGACCCAGTACTTC. Together with reference TRBV5-1 and TRBJ2-5, the CDR3 gives the full variable domain: KAGVTQTPRYLIKTRGQQVTLSCSPISGHRSVSWYQQTPGQGLQFLFEYFSETQRNKGNFPGRFSGRQFSNSRSEMNVSTLELGDSALYLCASSPYLAGDGTETQYFGPGTRLLVL.

This clone was counted between two and nine times. The rearrangement joins TRBV18 to TRBJ1-1, with D possibly TRBD1 on 5 matching bases. The CDR3 has 13 amino acids. In germline, CDR1 is KGHSH, CDR2 LQKENI. The ends were cut back, 8 bases at V and 3 bases at J, with 13 bases in the middle. In nucleotides, the CDR3 is TGTGCCAGCGGACCGGGGGAACACACTGAAGCTTTCTTT. It yields the protein CASGPGEHTEAFF.

The sample holds a few counts of this clone. V gene TRBV25-1 combines with J gene TRBJ2-7, with TRBD2 identical over 7 bases. The V and J ends lost 4 bases and 7 bases, in that order; junction bases with no gene match: 7. CDR1 MGHDK and CDR2 SYGVNS come from the germline V gene. The CDR3 covers 13 residues. The CDR3 DNA reads as TGTGCCAGCAGTGGAGTTACTAGCGAAGAGCAGTACTTC. Protein sequence: CASSGVTSEEQYF.

This chain joins TRBV5-1 and TRBJ1-1; TRBD1 agrees at 7 bases. The germline CDR1 and CDR2 sequences are SGHRS and YFSETQ. With V trimmed by 4 bases and J by 2 bases, 5 bases remained unmatched. This CDR3 is built from 14 residues. In DNA, the CDR3 is TGCGCCAGCAGCGCGGACAGGTTAAACACTGAAGCTTTCTTT. Its translation is CASSADRLNTEAFF.

This clone is a singleton in its sample. This chain joins TRBV6-6 and TRBJ1-5, with 11 bases aligning to TRBD1. Germline V gene lookup returns CDR1 MNHNY and CDR2 SVGAGI (reference sequence). The CDR3 totals 15 residues. The trim removed 2 bases at V and 8 bases at J, leaving 5 bases unmatched. The CDR3 spells CASSYPGQGAEPQHF. The CDR3 DNA follows: TGTGCCAGCAGTTACCCTGGACAGGGGGCGGAGCCCCAGCATTTT.

The gene calls are TRBV5-1 and TRBJ2-3; 7 nucleotides line up with TRBD1. After removal of 0 bases from V and 2 bases from J, the junction contained 3 bases not matched to a gene. The CDR3 covers 15 residues. Looked up from germline, CDR1 is SGHRS and CDR2 is YFSETQ. The CDR3 reads CASSLVGGNTDTQYF. The CDR3 DNA is TGCGCCAGCAGCTTGGTAGGGGGCAACACAGATACGCAGTATTTT.

This rearrangement joins TRBV2 to TRBJ1-1; 10 nucleotides match TRBD1. The V and J ends lost 2 bases and 5 bases, in that order; junction bases with no gene match: 5. CDR1 and CDR2 from the germline V gene are SNHLY and FYNNEI. CDR3 length: 15 amino acids. Here the CDR3 reads CASSENWTGGTEAFF. Written as DNA, the CDR3 is TGTGCCAGCAGTGAAAATTGGACAGGGGGGACTGAAGCTTTCTTT.

There are a few counts of this clone. V and J are TRBV18 and TRBJ1-2; D might be TRBD1 (5 bases). The CDR3 has 14 amino acids. The V and J ends lost 3 bases and 8 bases respectively, with 16 bases between them. The V gene's germline CDR1 is KGHSH and CDR2 LQKENI. The CDR3, as DNA: TGTGCCAGCTCACCGCTCGACAGTGCGGAAGGCTACACCTTC. Translating it yields CASSPLDSAEGYTF.

The rearrangement uses TRBV2 and TRBJ1-6; TRBD1 matches at 8 bases. The CDR3 is made up of 14 amino acids. Germline V gene data show CDR1 as SNHLY and CDR2 as FYNNEI. V was clipped by 5 bases and J by 8 bases; unmatched bases: 5. CDR3: CASSQDRGDSPLHF. The DNA for the CDR3 is TGTGCCAGCAGTCAAGACAGGGGAGATTCACCCCTCCACTTT.

This clone appeared a few times. V gene TRBV5-1 combines with J gene TRBJ2-7; D is possibly TRBD2 (5 bases). CDR1 and CDR2 from the germline V gene are SGHRS and YFSETQ. Trimming left V 0 bases short and J 2 bases short, with 12 bases between. This CDR3 is 15 amino acids long. The DNA of the CDR3 is TGCGCCAGCAGCTTGGGGGCGACGGGAACCTACGAGCAGTACTTC. This translates into CASSLGATGTYEQYF.

A few counts support this clone. The rearrangement links TRBV5-1 to TRBJ2-5; 8 bases line up with TRBD2. Germline loops: CDR1 SGHRS, CDR2 YFSETQ. CDR3 length: 14 amino acids. The V and J ends lost 2 bases and 5 bases, in that order; junction bases with no gene match: 5. The CDR3 DNA sequence: TGCGCCAGCAGCTTCGGACTAGCATACGAGACCCAGTACTTC. It encodes CASSFGLAYETQYF. Drawing the rest from reference TRBV5-1 and TRBJ2-5, the complete variable domain is KAGVTQTPRYLIKTRGQQVTLSCSPISGHRSVSWYQQTPGQGLQFLFEYFSETQRNKGNFPGRFSGRQFSNSRSEMNVSTLELGDSALYLCASSFGLAYETQYFGPGTRLLVL.

The CDR3 protein is CASSRNRQVNTEAFF. The CDR3 coding sequence is TGTGCCAGCAGCCGTAACAGACAGGTGAACACTGAAGCTTTCTTT. V is TRBV2 and J is TRBJ1-1; D possibly corresponds to TRBD1 (6 bases). V was trimmed by 6 bases and J by 0 bases, leaving 14 bases between them. The length of the CDR3 is 15 residues. Germline loops: CDR1 SNHLY, CDR2 FYNNEI.